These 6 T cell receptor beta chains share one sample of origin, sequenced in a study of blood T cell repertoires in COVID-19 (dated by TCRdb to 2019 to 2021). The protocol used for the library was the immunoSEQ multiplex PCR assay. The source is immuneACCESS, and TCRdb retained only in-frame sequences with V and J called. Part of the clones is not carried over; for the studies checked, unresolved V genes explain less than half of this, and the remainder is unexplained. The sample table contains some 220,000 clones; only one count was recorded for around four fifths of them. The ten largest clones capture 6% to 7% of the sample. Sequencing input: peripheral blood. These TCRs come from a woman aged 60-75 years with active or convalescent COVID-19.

The CDR3 sequence is CASSPPGQGVHGYTF. CDR3 nucleotides: TGTGCCAGCTCACCACCGGGACAGGGCGTCCATGGCTACACCTTC. The chain has TRBV18 and TRBJ1-2, with 9 positions matching TRBD1. CDR1 is KGHSH and CDR2 is LQKENI in the germline V gene. V shed 0 bases, J shed 6 bases, and the junction held 5 bases outside the gene matches. This CDR3 contains 15 residues.

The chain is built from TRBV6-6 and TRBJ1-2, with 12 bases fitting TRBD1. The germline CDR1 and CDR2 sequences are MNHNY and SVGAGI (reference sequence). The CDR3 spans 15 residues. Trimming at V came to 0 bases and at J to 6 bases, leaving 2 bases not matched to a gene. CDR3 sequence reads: CASSYSGQGADGYTF. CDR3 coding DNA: TGTGCCAGCAGTTACTCGGGACAGGGGGCCGATGGCTACACCTTC.

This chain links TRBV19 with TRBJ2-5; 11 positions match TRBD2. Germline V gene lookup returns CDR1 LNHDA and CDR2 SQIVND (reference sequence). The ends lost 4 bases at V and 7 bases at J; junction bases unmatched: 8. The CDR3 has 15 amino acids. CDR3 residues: CASSKTSGSDATQYF. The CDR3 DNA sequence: TGTGCCAGTAGTAAAACTAGCGGGAGCGACGCGACCCAGTACTTC.

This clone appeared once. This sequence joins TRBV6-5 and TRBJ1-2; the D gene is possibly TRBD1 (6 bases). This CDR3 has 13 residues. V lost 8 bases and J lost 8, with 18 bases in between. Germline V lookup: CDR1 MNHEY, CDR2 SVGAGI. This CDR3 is CASRGGGVYGYTF. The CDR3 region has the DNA TGTGCCAGCCGCGGGGGCGGAGTATACGGCTACACCTTC.

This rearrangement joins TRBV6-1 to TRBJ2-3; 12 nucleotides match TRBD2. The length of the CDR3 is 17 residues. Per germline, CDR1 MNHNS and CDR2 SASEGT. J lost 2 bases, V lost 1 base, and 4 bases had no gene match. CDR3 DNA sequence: TGTGCCAGCAGTGAAGTAGCTAGCGGGGGGGTCACAGATACGCAGTATTTT. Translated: CASSEVASGGVTDTQYF.

The CDR3 DNA is TGTGCCAGCAGCTTAACTGGGAGTGAGCAGTTCTTC. Translated: CASSLTGSEQFF. The rearrangement uses TRBV7-3 and TRBJ2-1; TRBD2 is a possible D gene (5 bases). Germline CDR1 reads SGHTA; CDR2 reads FQGTGA. V was clipped by 0 bases and J by 9 bases, with 6 bases between them. The CDR3 runs to 12 residues.